The 31 T cell receptor beta chains listed next were all sequenced from one sample in a study of CD8 T cells in ankylosing spondylitis. TCRdb recomputed calls from the 5' RACE reads with MiXCR, one row per CDR3 protein. The sample records 85,000 to 90,000 distinct CDR3 sequences, roughly 30% being singletons. The sequencing sample was made of blood, either unsorted or a sorted T cell fraction (not recorded which). These receptors were obtained from a male donor with ankylosing spondylitis or in good health (not recorded which).

V gene TRBV20-1 combines with J gene TRBJ1-5; weak D call: TRBD1 (6 bases). Germline assignment: CDR1 DFQATT and CDR2 SNEGSKA (reference sequence). The CDR3 consists of 16 residues. Trimming removed 3 bases at V and 0 bases at J, with 15 bases between. The DNA for the CDR3 is TGCAGTGCTAGTCCGGGGGGCTGGGGTAGCAATCAGCCCCAGCATTTT. It specifies CSASPGGWGSNQPQHF.

The rearrangement joins TRBV7-3 to TRBJ2-1, with D possibly TRBD2 on 5 matching bases. The CDR3 loop spans 15 amino acids. CDR1 is SGHTA, CDR2 FQGTGA, per germline. V lost 0 bases and J lost 5, with 11 bases in between. The DNA of the CDR3 is TGTGCCAGCAGCTTAACGAAACCGGGAAACAATGAGCAGTTCTTC. Its translation is CASSLTKPGNNEQFF.

The CDR3 loop reads CSASLNVNTEAFF. CDR3 DNA sequence: TGCAGTGCCTCCCTTAACGTGAACACTGAAGCTTTCTTT. The V gene is TRBV20-1, the J gene TRBJ1-1; D gene unclear. V was pared by 6 bases and J by 0 bases, with 11 bases between. The CDR3 runs to 13 residues. Germline V gene sequence: CDR1 DFQATT, CDR2 SNEGSKA (reference sequence).

The chain is built from TRBV10-3 and TRBJ1-2; TRBD1 might be the D (5 bases). Trimming took off 0 bases at V and 4 bases at J, with 15 bases between the two ends. Germline CDR1 and CDR2: ENHRY and SYGVKD. The CDR3 has 16 amino acids. CDR3 nucleotides: TGTGCCATCAGTGAGTCGACAGCCAAAGTGGGCTATGGCTACACCTTC. Amino acids: CAISESTAKVGYGYTF.

This clonotype was found a few times. This chain uses TRBV20-1 with TRBJ2-6; maybe TRBD1 (6 bases). The V gene lost 5 bases and the J gene lost 2 bases, with 13 bases spanning the gap. The CDR3 length is 15 residues. Germline-derived CDR1 and CDR2 are DFQATT and SNEGSKA (reference sequence). The CDR3 loop reads CSAPNPGAGANVLTF. In DNA, the CDR3 is TGCAGTGCTCCTAATCCAGGGGCTGGGGCCAACGTCCTGACTTTC.

The chain is built from TRBV3-1 and TRBJ2-3; D unclear. The germline V gene encodes CDR1 LGHDT and CDR2 YNNKEL (reference sequence). V dropped 0 bases and J dropped 4 bases, with 8 bases sitting between them. This CDR3 is 14 amino acids long. CDR3: CASSQEVRADTQYF. CDR3 in DNA: TGTGCCAGCAGCCAAGAGGTACGTGCAGATACGCAGTATTTT.

The V call is TRBV25-1, the J call TRBJ1-1; the D gene is possibly TRBD1 (5 bases). The germline V and J ends were trimmed by 1 base and 1 base, with 10 bases remaining between them. CDR3 length: 15 amino acids. The germline V gene encodes CDR1 MGHDK and CDR2 SYGVNS. This chain's CDR3 is CASSEWGGGNTEAFF. CDR3 DNA sequence: TGTGCCAGCAGTGAATGGGGCGGAGGGAACACTGAAGCTTTCTTT.

The DNA of the CDR3 is TGCGCCAGCAGCTTGGGGACAGGGCCGGAAGGCTACACCTTC. Protein sequence: CASSLGTGPEGYTF. This chain uses TRBV5-1 with TRBJ1-2; 8 positions agree with TRBD1. Germline V CDR1 and CDR2: SGHRS, YFSETQ. V trimming: 0 bases; J trimming: 8 bases; junction bases outside the gene matches: 6. CDR3 length: 14 residues. The full variable domain, its missing parts supplied by reference TRBV5-1 and TRBJ1-2, is KAGVTQTPRYLIKTRGQQVTLSCSPISGHRSVSWYQQTPGQGLQFLFEYFSETQRNKGNFPGRFSGRQFSNSRSEMNVSTLELGDSALYLCASSLGTGPEGYTFGSGTRLTVV.

This clonotype was counted many times. The V and J genes are TRBV7-2 and TRBJ2-7; a possible D gene is TRBD1 (7 bases). The CDR3 contains 15 residues. V lost 4 bases, J lost 7 bases, and 20 bases lay in between. Germline V gene sequence: CDR1 SGHTA, CDR2 FQGNSA. DNA of the CDR3: TGTGCCAGCAGCTCACCTGGGACAGAGGGGGGAGAGCAGTACTTC. Protein sequence: CASSSPGTEGGEQYF. Drawing the rest from reference TRBV7-2 and TRBJ2-7, the complete variable domain is GAGVSQSPSNKVTEKGKDVELRCDPISGHTALYWYRQSLGQGLEFLIYFQGNSAPDKSGLPSDRFSAERTGGSVSTLTIQRTQQEDSAVYLCASSSPGTEGGEQYFGPGTRLTVT.

This clonotype showed up just once. This sequence joins TRBV12-3 or TRBV12-4 and TRBJ2-3, with D perhaps matching TRBD1 (6 bases). CDR3 size: 15 residues. V was shortened by 7 bases and J by 4 bases, with 18 bases between the two germline ends. The chain's CDR3 is CASTPSGQFPDTQYF. In nucleotides, the CDR3 is TGTGCCAGCACCCCCAGTGGACAGTTTCCAGATACGCAGTATTTT.

V gene TRBV29-1 combines with J gene TRBJ1-1; 7 bases are shared with TRBD1. Germline CDR1 and CDR2: SQVTM and ANQGSEA. The CDR3 sequence is 10 residues long. V shed 7 bases and J 7 bases; nucleotides not matched to a gene: 3. The chain's CDR3 is CSGGQHEAFF. The CDR3 region has the DNA TGCAGCGGGGGACAGCATGAAGCTTTCTTT.

The chain combines TRBV7-2 with TRBJ2-2; D is unresolved. The germline gives CDR1 SGHTA, CDR2 FQGNSA. V lost 3 bases to trimming and J lost 4 bases, with 12 bases between them. The CDR3 spans 15 residues. For the CDR3, the DNA is TGTGCCAGCAGCTTGTGGCGAGCTGGCACCGGGGAGCTGTTTTTT. Its protein product is CASSLWRAGTGELFF.

This clonotype was seen only a few times. This chain connects TRBV12-3 or TRBV12-4 to TRBJ2-3; D gene uncertain. There are 12 residues in the CDR3. Trimming stripped 5 bases from V and 6 bases from J, with 9 bases between. The CDR3 is CASSPSSDTQYF. Here the CDR3 DNA reads TGTGCCAGCAGTCCCTCTTCGGATACGCAGTATTTT.

CDR3 nucleotide sequence: TGTGCCAGCAGCACAGATGTGGGAGATACGCAGTATTTT. Translation: CASSTDVGDTQYF. The gene calls are TRBV7-2 and TRBJ2-3, with D hard to call. Germline V CDR1 and CDR2: SGHTA, FQGNSA. The CDR3 sequence is 13 residues long. Trimming shortened V by 5 bases and J by 5 bases, and 11 bases separated the two germline ends.

The rearrangement links TRBV7-9 to TRBJ1-1, with D possibly being TRBD1 (6 bases). The germline V gene encodes CDR1 SEHNR and CDR2 FQNEAQ (reference sequence). The germline V and J ends were trimmed by 5 bases and 1 base, with 17 bases remaining between them. The CDR3 has 16 amino acids. For the CDR3, the DNA is TGTGCCAGCAGCGAAGACAGGTTCTCAGGGAACACTGAAGCTTTCTTT. Encoded protein: CASSEDRFSGNTEAFF.

The chain is built from TRBV3-1 and TRBJ1-6; D ambiguous. Germline loops: CDR1 LGHDT, CDR2 YNNKEL (reference sequence). There are 15 residues in the CDR3. Trimming removed 1 base from V and 9 bases from J, with 13 bases in between. Here the CDR3 reads CASSQGAPGISPLHF. CDR3 sequence (DNA): TGTGCCAGCAGCCAAGGTGCCCCCGGTATTTCACCCCTCCACTTT.

There are many counts of this clonotype. This chain connects TRBV10-3 to TRBJ2-3; TRBD2 aligns across 7 bases. With V trimmed by 3 bases and J by 0 bases, 6 bases remained unmatched. Germline CDR1 and CDR2: ENHRY and SYGVKD. This CDR3 has 16 amino acids. The CDR3 DNA is TGTGCCATCAGTGACAGAGCGGGGCCTAGCACAGATACGCAGTATTTT. Protein: CAISDRAGPSTDTQYF.

CDR3: CASSRAGVTSYNEQFF. Here the CDR3 DNA reads TGTGCCAGCAGCCGAGCGGGAGTGACCTCCTACAATGAGCAGTTCTTC. The V and J genes are TRBV3-1 and TRBJ2-1; TRBD2 agrees at 8 bases. This CDR3 spans 16 amino acids. The V and J ends lost 4 bases and 0 bases, in that order; junction bases with no gene match: 5. The V gene's germline CDR1 is LGHDT and CDR2 YNNKEL (reference sequence).

This rearrangement joins TRBV28 to TRBJ1-5; D gene unclear. There are 15 residues in the CDR3. The V end was cut by 8 bases, the J end by 4 bases, with 18 bases between. Germline CDR1 and CDR2: MDHEN and SYDVKM. The CDR3 region has the DNA TGTGCCAGCCTGCCGCGGCGGAGGAAGAATCAGCCCCAGCATTTT. It yields the protein CASLPRRRKNQPQHF.

This clonotype appeared a few times. V gene TRBV6-5 combines with J gene TRBJ1-1; possible D gene TRBD1, 5 bases. The germline V and J ends were trimmed by 2 bases and 1 base, with 11 bases remaining between them. Germline V gene lookup returns CDR1 MNHEY and CDR2 SVGAGI. The CDR3 has 15 residues. The CDR3 is CASSYPDKRNTEAFF. DNA for the CDR3: TGTGCCAGCAGTTACCCGGACAAACGGAACACTGAAGCTTTCTTT.

This clonotype appeared once. The chain uses TRBV9 and TRBJ2-1, with 12 bases fitting TRBD2. The ends lost 3 bases at V and 9 bases at J; junction bases unmatched: 7. CDR3 length: 15 amino acids. Germline CDR1 and CDR2: SGDLS and YYNGEE. CDR3 nucleotide sequence: TGTGCCAGCAGCGAACGGACTAGCGGGATAAGTGAGCAGTTCTTC. Translated, it gives CASSERTSGISEQFF.

This chain joins TRBV7-2 and TRBJ2-3; TRBD2 matches at 9 bases. CDR1 and CDR2 from the germline V gene are SGHTA and FQGNSA. CDR3 length: 16 amino acids. Losses at the gene ends were 4 bases for V and 2 bases for J; bases not matched to a gene: 7. The CDR3 DNA is TGTGCCAGCAGCTGGAGCGGGGGGCGAAACACAGATACGCAGTATTTT. Translating it yields CASSWSGGRNTDTQYF.

In this sample, this clonotype turned up many times. The V call is TRBV3-1, the J call TRBJ2-7, with 9 bases matching TRBD1. This CDR3 contains 14 residues. With V trimmed by 4 bases and J by 1 base, 2 bases remained unmatched. Looked up from germline, CDR1 is LGHDT and CDR2 is YNNKEL (reference sequence). The CDR3 here is CASSPGTGSYEQYF. The CDR3 bases are TGTGCCAGCAGCCCCGGGACAGGGTCCTACGAGCAGTACTTC.

The chain combines TRBV13 with TRBJ2-1; D not certain. V was pared by 5 bases and J by 4 bases, with 9 bases between. Per germline, CDR1 PRHDT and CDR2 FYEKMQ (reference sequence). The CDR3 is 13 residues long. The DNA of the CDR3 is TGTGCCAGCAGCCCACTCCAGTACAATGAGCAGTTCTTC. Translated: CASSPLQYNEQFF. The full variable domain, its missing parts supplied by reference TRBV13 and TRBJ2-1, is AAGVIQSPRHLIKEKRETATLKCYPIPRHDTVYWYQQGPGQDPQFLISFYEKMQSDKGSIPDRFSAQQFSDYHSELNMSSLELGDSALYFCASSPLQYNEQFFGPGTRLTVL.

This clonotype has only a few counts. This rearrangement joins TRBV28 to TRBJ1-2; D is unresolved. Germline CDR1 is MDHEN and CDR2 is SYDVKM. The CDR3 runs to 13 residues. Between the trimmed V and J ends, which lost 6 bases and 2 bases, there was a span of 10 bases. CDR3 amino acids: CASRRPGNYGYTF. The CDR3 DNA follows: TGTGCCAGCAGACGCCCGGGGAACTATGGCTACACCTTC.

The J gene is TRBJ1-4, the V gene TRBV10-3; no clear D gene. The germline V gene has CDR1 ENHRY and CDR2 SYGVKD. V shed 10 bases and J shed 2 bases, with 14 bases lying between them. The CDR3 contains 14 residues. The CDR3 DNA reads as TGTGCCACTGGGATGGCAGCGACTAATGAAAAACTGTTTTTT. This codes for CATGMAATNEKLFF.

The V call is TRBV3-1, the J call TRBJ2-7, with D possibly TRBD1 on 6 matching bases. Germline V gives CDR1 LGHDT, CDR2 YNNKEL (reference sequence). There are 17 residues in the CDR3. V was shortened by 0 bases and J by 6 bases, with 21 bases between the two germline ends. The CDR3 region is CASSQDAENRVPSEQYV. CDR3 in DNA: TGTGCCAGCAGCCAAGATGCCGAGAACAGGGTCCCTTCCGAGCAGTACGTC.

This clonotype was counted only a few times. The chain uses TRBV20-1 and TRBJ2-3, with TRBD2 matching 14 bases. The CDR3 runs to 15 residues. Looked up from germline, CDR1 is DFQATT and CDR2 is SNEGSKA (reference sequence). The ends lost 3 bases at V and 5 bases at J; junction bases unmatched: 4. CDR3 protein: CSASGTSGSLDTQYF. CDR3 DNA sequence: TGCAGTGCTAGCGGGACTAGCGGGAGTTTAGATACGCAGTATTTT.

The gene calls are TRBV20-1 and TRBJ2-3; D is unclear. The germline V gene encodes CDR1 DFQATT and CDR2 SNEGSKA (reference sequence). The germline V and J ends were trimmed by 3 bases and 4 bases, with 5 bases remaining between them. The CDR3 contains 11 residues. In DNA form, the CDR3 reads TGCAGTGCTAGTGTAGCAGATACGCAGTATTTT. Translated, it gives CSASVADTQYF.

This clonotype was counted a single time. The chain uses TRBV29-1 and TRBJ1-1, with unresolved D. Germline V gene data show CDR1 as SQVTM and CDR2 as ANQGSEA. The CDR3 runs 13 residues. V was shortened by 6 bases and J by 1 base, with 12 bases between the two germline ends. As DNA, the CDR3 is TGCAGCGTCCAAGGGAGTAGGAACACTGAAGCTTTCTTT. Its protein product is CSVQGSRNTEAFF.

This chain uses TRBV11-2 with TRBJ2-7; D is possibly TRBD1 or TRBD2 (5 bases each). Germline V CDR1 and CDR2: SGHAT, FQNNGV. V dropped 7 bases and J dropped 9 bases, with 25 bases sitting between them. The CDR3 has 15 amino acids. The CDR3 nucleotides read TGTGCCAGCATCCGGAACCTAGCCGGGTCTAGGGGGCAGTACTTC. It translates to CASIRNLAGSRGQYF.